Included here is one T cell receptor (beta chain) sequence, with context. Its target is unknown. Assay: immunoSEQ multiplex PCR; the TCRdb copy retains only in-frame clones and omits some. Found here are fewer than 80,000 clones, nearly 96% of them singletons; the top ten hold 4.5% to 5%. CDR1 is SEHNR, CDR2 FQNEAQ, per germline (reference sequence). Trimming left V 5 bases short and J 3 bases short, with 17 bases between. The CDR3 extends over 15 amino acids. These donors were members of the approximately 110-subject validation cohort, a group separate from the approximately 680-subject first cohort. This record comes from a study of cytomegalovirus exposure and HLA in healthy donors. Study findings and constraints: As was reported, the classifier diagnosed cytomegalovirus status with high specificity and sensitivity. Cytomegalovirus-associated status was assigned to approximately 160 TCR beta chains. In vitro testing confirmed three CMV-associated chains as specific for CMV antigens.

The clonotype originates from a woman aged 18-30 years in good health and CMV-seropositive. J is TRBJ2-7 and V is TRBV7-9; tentative D call: TRBD1 (6 bases). Sequencing input: PBMCs. This CDR3 is CASSRSLTGGYEQYF. The CDR3 DNA follows: TGTGCCAGCAGCCGGAGTCTGACAGGCGGCTACGAGCAGTACTTC. The entire variable domain, with the rest obtained from reference TRBV7-9 and TRBJ2-7, is as follows: DTGVSQNPRHKITKRGQNVTFRCDPISEHNRLYWYRQTLGQGPEFLTYFQNEAQLEKSRLLSDRFSAERPKGSFSTLEIQRTEQGDSAMYLCASSRSLTGGYEQYFGPGTRLTVT.